This T cell receptor (beta chain) was documented in a study of T cell responses to AZD1222 COVID-19 vaccine (dated by TCRdb to about 2021). As for the study more broadly: AZD1222 recipients with second doses at about 4 weeks or about 12 weeks were pooled, because spike-specific TCR depth and breadth did not differ between schedules. A total of about 250 trial participants underwent TCR sequencing, of whom 207 had received two doses of AZD1222 and about 26 had received two doses of the MenACWY control vaccine. Trial participants were enrolled by age into 18-55, 56-69 and 70-plus year subgroups, with approximately 160, 26 and 62 TCR-sequenced participants respectively.

In the paper's terms, the time point label means: baseline before first vaccination. Vaccinee samples came from UK trials COV001 and COV002, including a single-blind randomized controlled phase 2/3 trial of AZD1222 (ChAdOx1 nCoV-19) in healthy adults. For TCRbeta chain sequencing, PBMC samples were collected from trial participants at day 0 and at day 28 after the second dose. V and J lose 1 base and 0 bases, and a span of 7 bases separates them. Its CDR3 holds 15 amino acids, cysteine through phenylalanine. Only the CDR3 portion is preserved as DNA: 45 bases, with reading frame beginning at the first base. CDR1 and CDR2, looked up from the germline V gene, are SGHRS and YFSETQ. As for this clone: Its antigen remains unidentified. Base quality data are lacking; no much larger clone is found one base away.

The CDR3 regions of human TCRbeta chains were analyzed by immunosequencing. As for the authors' bioinformatics: Repertoire TCRs were matched against a reference library of SARS-CoV-2-specific TCRs generated with the MIRA antigen-specificity platform. Breadth was defined as the fraction of unique TCRs that were SARS-CoV-2-associated, and depth was defined as the fraction of total T cells that were SARS-CoV-2-associated. Each spike-specific TCR was assigned to its reactive spike region and to a CD4 or CD8 class using the MIRA data. Log10-transformed breadth and depth values were compared by one-way ANOVA with Sidak's multiple comparisons tests. The table comes from immuneACCESS by way of TCRdb, which keeps in-frame sequences with V and J called. Part of the clones is missing from these tables; in studies checked, under half for an unresolved V gene and the rest for unknown reasons. V and J calls plus clone size are reproduced from that table; the DNA served to infer D and trimming. The sample records more than 150,000 clones, 85% to 90% of which are singletons. Roughly 6% of the sample goes to the ten largest clones.

Broad study findings and their caveats: Vaccine-associated CD4 TCRs spanned the whole spike protein, with dominant responses in regions 160-218 and 743-854. Because no samples from the day 14 peak response were available, repertoires could be characterized only after the peak T cell response. A significant rise in spike-specific TCR breadth and depth was observed after two AZD1222 doses relative to day 0 and relative to MenACWY recipients. Participants were mostly white British, with more females than males. The authors suggested clonal diversity may have been underestimated. In the small 56-69-year group, the increase in depth fell short of significance, most likely because of low power. Nearly half of unique spike-specific TCRs reportedly recognized epitopes outside regions mutated in the B.1.351 and B.1.1.7 variants. Only six AZD1222 recipients were SARS-CoV-2 seropositive at baseline, limiting conclusions about previously exposed vaccinees.

The origin of this receptor is an adult in good health. Recombination joined TRBV5-1 with TRBJ1-4, with no confident D gene call. The sample in question was peripheral blood, obtained on day 0 of AZD1222 vaccination. The sequenced DNA: TGCGCCAGCAGCTTGTCCGGCGCAACTAATGAAAAACTGTTTTTT. This encodes CASSLSGATNEKLFF.